The rows below give T cell receptor beta chains drawn from one sample of a study of blood T cell repertoires in COVID-19. The protocol was immunoSEQ multiplex PCR, while the TCRdb copy is restricted to in-frame clones and leaves out a portion. Of approximately 240,000 clones in the sample, around 82% are singletons; the top ten hold 2% to 2.5%. The sample comprised peripheral blood. These receptor sequences come from a woman aged 60-75 years with acute or convalescent COVID-19. CDR3s include the opening cysteine and the closing phenylalanine or tryptophan. A D gene is named only where the DNA matches it firmly. The size of a clone is reported for some rows only, either as once, few or many, or as a class for expanded clones.

j_gene	d_gene	abundance	len	v_gene	CDR3aa	CDR3nt
TRBJ2-1	.	.	15	TRBV30	CAWSVRRGSMDEQFF	TGTGCCTGGAGTGTACGTCGGGGGTCGATGGATGAGCAGTTCTTC
TRBJ2-7	TRBD2	.	14	TRBV9	CASSSTSGGAEQYF	TGTGCCAGCAGCTCCACTAGCGGGGGCGCTGAGCAGTACTTC
TRBJ2-2	.	.	14	TRBV5-1	CASSPRLNTGELFF	TGCGCCAGCAGCCCCCGACTAAACACCGGGGAGCTGTTTTTT
TRBJ2-1	TRBD2	.	15	TRBV9	CASSASGALYNEQFF	TGTGCCAGCAGCGCCAGCGGGGCCCTCTACAATGAGCAGTTCTTC
TRBJ1-1	.	.	12	TRBV6-6	CASIRDSTEAFF	TGTGCCAGCATCAGGGATAGCACTGAAGCTTTCTTT
TRBJ1-2	.	.	16	TRBV15	CATSRGQEASGYGYTF	TGTGCCACCAGCAGAGGTCAGGAGGCGTCGGGGTATGGCTACACCTTC
TRBJ1-3	TRBD1	.	15	TRBV11-2	CASSVDRGSGNTIYF	TGTGCCAGCAGCGTCGACAGGGGCTCTGGAAACACCATATATTTT
TRBJ1-2	TRBD1	.	14	TRBV29-1	CSVEDRGLVYGYTF	TGCAGCGTGGAAGACAGGGGGCTAGTCTATGGCTACACCTTC
TRBJ2-5	TRBD2	.	14	TRBV7-8	CASSLGWGGETQYF	TGTGCCAGCAGCTTAGGATGGGGGGGGGAGACCCAGTACTTC
TRBJ1-2	.	few	12	TRBV29-1	CSVSDSNYGYTF	TGCAGCGTTTCCGACAGCAACTATGGCTACACCTTC
TRBJ1-6	.	.	15	TRBV5-1	CASSLSGSYNSPLHF	TGCGCCAGCAGCTTGTCGGGCTCCTATAATTCACCCCTCCACTTT
TRBJ1-6	.	.	18	TRBV1	CTSSPSPRPGFIFSPLHF	TGCACCAGCAGCCCAAGCCCTCGACCGGGGTTTATTTTTTCACCCCTCCACTTT
TRBJ1-5	TRBD1	.	16	TRBV28	CASRPTGTAVSSNEHF	TGTGCCAGCAGACCGACCGGGACAGCCGTGTCCTCTAACGAGCATTTT
TRBJ1-1	.	.	15	TRBV19	CATKKEAVMNTEAFF	TGTGCCACCAAAAAGGAGGCTGTGATGAACACTGAAGCTTTCTTT
TRBJ1-1	TRBD1	few	12	TRBV28	CASSLWTGEAFF	TGTGCCAGCAGTCTATGGACAGGTGAAGCTTTCTTT
TRBJ2-1	.	.	13	TRBV3-1/TRBV3-2	CASSQENGNEQFF	TGTGCCAGCAGCCAAGAAAACGGCAATGAGCAGTTCTTC
TRBJ1-2	.	.	13	TRBV29-1	CSGKEAANYGYTF	TGCAGCGGGAAGGAGGCAGCTAACTATGGCTACACCTTC
TRBJ1-1	.	.	11	TRBV20-1	CSGEVNTEAFF	TGCAGTGGCGAAGTTAACACTGAAGCTTTCTTT